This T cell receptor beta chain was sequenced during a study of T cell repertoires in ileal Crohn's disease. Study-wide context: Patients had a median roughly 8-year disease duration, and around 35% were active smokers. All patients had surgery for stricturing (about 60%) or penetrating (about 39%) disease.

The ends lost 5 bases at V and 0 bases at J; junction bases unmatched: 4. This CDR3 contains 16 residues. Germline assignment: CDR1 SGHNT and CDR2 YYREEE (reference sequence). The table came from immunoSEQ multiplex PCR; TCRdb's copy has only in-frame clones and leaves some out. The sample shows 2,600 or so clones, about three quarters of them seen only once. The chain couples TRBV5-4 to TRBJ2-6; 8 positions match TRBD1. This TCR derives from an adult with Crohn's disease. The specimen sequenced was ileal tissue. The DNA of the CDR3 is TGTGCCAGCAGGACGCAGGGGGCCTCTGGGGCCAACGTCCTGACTTTC. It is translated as CASRTQGASGANVLTF.